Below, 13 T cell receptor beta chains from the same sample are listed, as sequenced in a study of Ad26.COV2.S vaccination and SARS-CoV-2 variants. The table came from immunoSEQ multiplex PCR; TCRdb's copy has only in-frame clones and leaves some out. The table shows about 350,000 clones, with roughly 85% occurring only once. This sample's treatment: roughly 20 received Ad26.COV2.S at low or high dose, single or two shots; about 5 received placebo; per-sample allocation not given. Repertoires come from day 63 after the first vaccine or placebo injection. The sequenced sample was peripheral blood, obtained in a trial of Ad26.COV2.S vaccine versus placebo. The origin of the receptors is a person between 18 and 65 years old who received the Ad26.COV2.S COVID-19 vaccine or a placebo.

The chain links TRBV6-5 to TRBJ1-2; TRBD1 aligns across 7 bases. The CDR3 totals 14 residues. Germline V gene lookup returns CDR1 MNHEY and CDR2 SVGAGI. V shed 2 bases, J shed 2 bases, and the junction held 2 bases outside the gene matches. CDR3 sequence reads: CASSYATGNYGYTF. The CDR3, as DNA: TGTGCCAGCAGTTACGCGACAGGGAACTATGGCTACACCTTC.

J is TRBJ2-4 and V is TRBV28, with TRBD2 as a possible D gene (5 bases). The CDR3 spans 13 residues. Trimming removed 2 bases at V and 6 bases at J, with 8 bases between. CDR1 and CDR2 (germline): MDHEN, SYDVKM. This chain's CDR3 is CASSLTGVNIQYF. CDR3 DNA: TGTGCCAGCAGTTTAACCGGGGTAAACATTCAGTACTTC.

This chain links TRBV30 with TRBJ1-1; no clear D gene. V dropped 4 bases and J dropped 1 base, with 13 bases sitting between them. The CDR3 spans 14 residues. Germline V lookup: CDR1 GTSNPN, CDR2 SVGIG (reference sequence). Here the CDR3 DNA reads TGTGCCTGGATGGAATCCCCAGGGAACACTGAAGCTTTCTTT. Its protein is CAWMESPGNTEAFF.

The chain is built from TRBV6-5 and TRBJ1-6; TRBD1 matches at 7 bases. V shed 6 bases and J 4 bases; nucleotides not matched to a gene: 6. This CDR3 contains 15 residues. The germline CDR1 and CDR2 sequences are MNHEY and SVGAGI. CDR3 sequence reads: CASRTDRTYNSPLHF. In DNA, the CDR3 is TGTGCCAGCAGGACGGACAGGACTTATAATTCACCCCTCCACTTT.

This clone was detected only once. The CDR3: CASSLGPGRPGNTIYF. The CDR3 DNA is TGCGCCAGCAGCTTGGGTCCAGGGCGGCCTGGAAACACCATATATTTT. This rearrangement joins TRBV5-1 to TRBJ1-3, with a tentative D call TRBD1 (5 bases). This CDR3 spans 16 amino acids. The germline CDR1 and CDR2 sequences are SGHRS and YFSETQ. The germline V and J ends were trimmed by 0 bases and 2 bases, with 12 bases remaining between them.

CDR3 sequence: CAIRDNRGRNTEAFF. CDR3 sequence (DNA): TGTGCCATCAGGGACAACAGGGGGAGGAACACTGAAGCTTTCTTT. The rearrangement joins TRBV10-3 to TRBJ1-1, with 8 positions matching TRBD1. V was clipped by 6 bases and J by 1 base; unmatched bases: 7. CDR1 and CDR2 (germline): ENHRY, SYGVKD. The CDR3 extends over 15 amino acids.

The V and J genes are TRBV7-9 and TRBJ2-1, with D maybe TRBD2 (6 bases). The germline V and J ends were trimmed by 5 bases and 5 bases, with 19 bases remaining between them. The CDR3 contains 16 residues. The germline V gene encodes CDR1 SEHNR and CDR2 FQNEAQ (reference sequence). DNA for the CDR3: TGTGCCAGCAGCCCTCCAGGGTTTCGGGGGAACAATGAGCAGTTCTTC. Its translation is CASSPPGFRGNNEQFF.

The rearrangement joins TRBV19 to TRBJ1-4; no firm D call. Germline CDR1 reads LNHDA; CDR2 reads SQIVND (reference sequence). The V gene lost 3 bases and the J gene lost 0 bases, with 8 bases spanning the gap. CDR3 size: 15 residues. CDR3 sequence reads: CASSIGIATNEKLFF. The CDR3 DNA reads TGTGCCAGTAGTATTGGGATAGCAACTAATGAAAAACTGTTTTTT.

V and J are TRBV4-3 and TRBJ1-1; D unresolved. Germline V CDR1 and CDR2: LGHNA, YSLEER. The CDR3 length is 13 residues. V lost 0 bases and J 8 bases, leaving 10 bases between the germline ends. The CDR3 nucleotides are TGCGCCAGCAGCCAAGATCTTGGGCAGGAAGCTTTCTTT. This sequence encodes CASSQDLGQEAFF.

CDR3 loop: CATSLRDGSYEQYF. CDR3 nucleotide sequence: TGTGCCACCAGCCTCCGGGACGGCTCCTACGAGCAGTACTTC. The rearrangement joins TRBV15 to TRBJ2-7; TRBD1 or TRBD2 may be the D gene (5 bases each). Looked up from germline, CDR1 is LNHNV and CDR2 is YYDKDF (reference sequence). The CDR3 runs to 14 residues. V was trimmed by 5 bases and J by 0 bases, leaving 11 bases between them.

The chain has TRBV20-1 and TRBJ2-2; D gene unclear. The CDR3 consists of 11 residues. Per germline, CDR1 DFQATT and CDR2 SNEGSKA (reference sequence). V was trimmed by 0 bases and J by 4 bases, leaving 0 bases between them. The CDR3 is CSARDTGELFF. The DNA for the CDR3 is TGCAGTGCTAGAGACACCGGGGAGCTGTTTTTT.

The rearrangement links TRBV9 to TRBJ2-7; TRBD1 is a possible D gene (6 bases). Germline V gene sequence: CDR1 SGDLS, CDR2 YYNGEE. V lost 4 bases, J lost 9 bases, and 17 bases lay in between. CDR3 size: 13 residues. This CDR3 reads CASSPGLGAGQYF. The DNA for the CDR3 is TGTGCCAGCAGCCCCGGTTTGGGGGCAGGGCAGTACTTC. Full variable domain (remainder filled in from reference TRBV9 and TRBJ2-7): DSGVTQTPKHLITATGQRVTLRCSPRSGDLSVYWYQQSLDQGLQFLIQYYNGEERAKGNILERFSAQQFPDLHSELNLSSLELGDSALYFCASSPGLGAGQYFGPGTRLTVT.

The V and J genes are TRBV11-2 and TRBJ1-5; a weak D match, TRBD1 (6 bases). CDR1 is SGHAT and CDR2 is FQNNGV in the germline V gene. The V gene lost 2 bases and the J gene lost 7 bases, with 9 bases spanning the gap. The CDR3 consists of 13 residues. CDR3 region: CASSLSGGQPQHF. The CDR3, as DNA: TGTGCCAGCAGCTTAAGTGGGGGCCAGCCCCAGCATTTT.